Listed here are 16 T cell receptor beta chains from one sample, sequenced in a study of T cell repertoires in cytomegalovirus infection. TCRdb re-derived calls from the reads in MiXCR, one entry per CDR3 protein. The sample lists hundreds of thousands of distinct CDR3 sequences, roughly 15% occurring once. Sample: PBMCs. The receptors were gathered from a human donor in good health (CMV status not recorded). Some clones in this sample may be carry-over from other donors' samples.

The table lists this clonotype with many counts. The CDR3 DNA reads TGTGCCAGCAGCTTATCACCAGCGGGGGTTATCTACGAGCAGTACTTC. This codes for CASSLSPAGVIYEQYF. The chain has TRBV7-2 and TRBJ2-7; 8 nucleotides align to TRBD2. Germline-derived CDR1 and CDR2 are SGHTA and FQGNSA. CDR3 length: 16 amino acids. J was trimmed by 3 bases and V by 2 bases; bases with no gene match: 9.

The chain combines TRBV28 with TRBJ1-2; D ambiguous. The CDR3 has 14 residues. Germline loops: CDR1 MDHEN, CDR2 SYDVKM. V was shortened by 5 bases and J by 7 bases, with 17 bases between the two germline ends. The CDR3 loop reads CASSTIGSWIGYTF. DNA for the CDR3: TGTGCCAGCAGTACAATAGGCTCCTGGATTGGCTACACCTTC.

CDR3 nucleotide sequence: TGTGCCAGCAGCTTAATATCGGACGGAATATACGAGCAGTACTTC. Protein: CASSLISDGIYEQYF. The chain joins TRBV7-2 to TRBJ2-7; D remains ambiguous. Between the trimmed V and J ends, which lost 2 bases and 4 bases, there was a span of 15 bases. CDR3 length: 15 amino acids. In germline, CDR1 is SGHTA, CDR2 FQGNSA.

This clonotype has only one observation. This chain connects TRBV20-1 to TRBJ2-5; 11 bases line up with TRBD2. V was pared by 5 bases and J by 5 bases, with 7 bases of the junction left unmatched. This CDR3 comprises 14 residues. Germline-derived CDR1 and CDR2 are DFQATT and SNEGSKA (reference sequence). CDR3 sequence reads: CSAQTSGVTETQYF. CDR3 coding DNA: TGCAGTGCTCAGACTAGCGGGGTTACGGAGACCCAGTACTTC.

This clonotype occurred a few times. The chain employs TRBV6-2 or TRBV6-3 and TRBJ2-5; TRBD2 agrees at 10 bases. Germline-derived CDR1 and CDR2 are MNHEY and SVGEGT. There are 14 residues in the CDR3. V was clipped by 2 bases and J by 5 bases; unmatched bases: 2. The CDR3 is CASSYPGLAETQYF. The DNA of the CDR3 is TGTGCCAGCAGTTACCCGGGACTAGCGGAGACCCAGTACTTC.

The table lists this clonotype with many counts. CDR3 region: CASSQTDAVNTEAFF. The DNA for the CDR3 is TGTGCCAGCAGCCAGACCGACGCAGTGAACACTGAAGCTTTCTTT. The chain employs TRBV7-2 and TRBJ1-1; D unclear. Between the trimmed V and J ends, which lost 5 bases and 0 bases, there was a span of 13 bases. This CDR3 comprises 15 residues. Looked up from germline, CDR1 is SGHTA and CDR2 is FQGNSA.

This clonotype was counted ten times or more. V gene TRBV7-2 combines with J gene TRBJ1-6; possible D gene TRBD1, 5 bases. V was trimmed by 5 bases and J by 0 bases, leaving 8 bases between them. The CDR3 has 15 residues. From germline, CDR1 is SGHTA and CDR2 FQGNSA. The CDR3 region is CASSRQSSYNSPLHF. The DNA for the CDR3 is TGTGCCAGCAGCCGACAGAGCTCCTATAATTCACCCCTCCACTTT.

This clonotype was counted a few times. The J gene is TRBJ2-7, the V gene TRBV6-1; 11 bases agree with TRBD2. Germline-derived CDR1 and CDR2 are MNHNS and SASEGT. CDR3 length: 16 amino acids. Trimming took 4 bases from V and 0 from J; bases not matched to a gene: 5. DNA of the CDR3: TGTGCCAGCAGTGGGCCCGGGACTAGCGGCTCCTACGAGCAGTACTTC. Its translation: CASSGPGTSGSYEQYF.

This clonotype was seen repeatedly, ten times or more. This sequence joins TRBV7-2 and TRBJ2-1; tentative D call: TRBD2 (6 bases). This CDR3 spans 18 amino acids. The germline V and J ends were trimmed by 2 bases and 3 bases, with 20 bases remaining between them. Germline V lookup: CDR1 SGHTA, CDR2 FQGNSA. Here the CDR3 reads CASSLSRPGLGHYNEQFF. The CDR3 DNA reads as TGTGCCAGCAGCTTAAGCCGACCGGGACTCGGCCACTACAATGAGCAGTTCTTC.

The chain employs TRBV20-1 and TRBJ1-1, with D perhaps TRBD1 (5 bases). Trimming removed 0 bases at V and 3 bases at J, with 11 bases between. CDR1 is DFQATT and CDR2 is SNEGSKA in the germline V gene (reference sequence). This CDR3 spans 14 amino acids. CDR3 amino acids: CSARDEGRDTEAFF. The CDR3, as DNA: TGCAGTGCTAGAGATGAGGGGAGGGACACTGAAGCTTTCTTT.

The chain uses TRBV7-9 and TRBJ2-3, with a weak D call TRBD1 (6 bases). V lost 4 bases to trimming and J lost 2 bases, with 13 bases between them. This CDR3 contains 15 residues. Germline V gene sequence: CDR1 SEHNR, CDR2 FQNEAQ (reference sequence). The CDR3 DNA sequence: TGTGCCAGCAGCTCCGGGACACATTACACAGATACGCAGTATTTT. This translates into CASSSGTHYTDTQYF. The variable domain in full, with the rest retrieved from reference TRBV7-9 and TRBJ2-3, is DTGVSQNPRHKITKRGQNVTFRCDPISEHNRLYWYRQTLGQGPEFLTYFQNEAQLEKSRLLSDRFSAERPKGSFSTLEIQRTEQGDSAMYLCASSSGTHYTDTQYFGPGTRLTVL.

This clonotype was seen only a few times. V gene TRBV18 combines with J gene TRBJ2-1; 13 nucleotides align to TRBD2. The CDR3 extends over 17 amino acids. V lost 2 bases and J lost 10; bases outside the gene matches: 11. CDR1 is KGHSH and CDR2 is LQKENI in the germline V gene. The CDR3 protein is CASSPEHPGLAGREQFF. As DNA, the CDR3 is TGTGCCAGCTCACCAGAACATCCGGGACTAGCGGGAAGAGAGCAGTTCTTC. Looking up the rest from reference TRBV18 and TRBJ2-1 gives the full variable domain: NAGVMQNPRHLVRRRGQEARLRCSPMKGHSHVYWYRQLPEEGLKFMVYLQKENIIDESGMPKERFSAEFPKEGPSILRIQQVVRGDSAAYFCASSPEHPGLAGREQFFGPGTRLTVL.

This clonotype was seen many times. The V and J genes are TRBV6-2 or TRBV6-3 and TRBJ2-7, with D maybe TRBD1 (5 bases). CDR3 length: 14 residues. V lost 0 bases and J lost 3, with 9 bases in between. The germline V gene encodes CDR1 MNHEY and CDR2 SVGEGT. The CDR3 DNA follows: TGTGCCAGCAGTTACTCGCCCAGGGTCTACGAGCAGTACTTC. This translates into CASSYSPRVYEQYF.

In its sample, this clonotype was seen many times. This chain uses TRBV28 with TRBJ1-6; D remains unclear. V shed 5 bases and J shed 5 bases, with 16 bases lying between them. The length of the CDR3 is 16 residues. Germline lookup yields CDR1 MDHEN and CDR2 SYDVKM. CDR3 protein: CASSPQGGRNNSPLHF. As DNA, the CDR3 is TGTGCCAGCAGTCCCCAAGGCGGACGGAATAATTCACCCCTCCACTTT.

This clonotype was counted between two and nine times. The chain couples TRBV28 to TRBJ1-6; D possibly corresponds to TRBD1 (5 bases). The CDR3 loop spans 15 amino acids. Germline V gene data show CDR1 as MDHEN and CDR2 as SYDVKM. V dropped 6 bases and J dropped 11 bases, with 20 bases sitting between them. The CDR3 region has the DNA TGTGCCAGCAGCACTTCGGGCCGCGCGGGGCCACCCCTCCACTTT. Protein sequence: CASSTSGRAGPPLHF.

This clonotype showed up just a few times. CDR3 DNA sequence: TGTGCCAGCAGTTCGATACCCTGGGAGGGGACGGGAAACACCATATATTTT. This encodes CASSSIPWEGTGNTIYF. The genes are TRBV28 and TRBJ1-3; D is possibly TRBD1 (5 bases). V lost 4 bases, J lost 4 bases, and 20 bases lay in between. CDR3 length equals 17 residues. Germline-derived CDR1 and CDR2 are MDHEN and SYDVKM.